This T cell receptor beta chain was sequenced in a study of cytomegalovirus exposure and HLA in healthy donors. Study results and caveats: In a later analysis, common viral pathogens appeared linked to several of the most significant clusters. TCR beta V segments were, for the most part, productive about 87% or about 30% of the time in an earlier analysis. Cytomegalovirus status was reportedly diagnosed by the classifier with high sensitivity and specificity.

As to this clone: No antigen is known for it.

The PCR was carried out with 60 Vbeta primers and 13 Jbeta primers. Profiled with immunoSEQ multiplex PCR; TCRdb holds only in-frame clones, not every one. The data show around 130,000 clones, with roughly 80% seen just once and around 3.6% held by the top ten. Germline V CDR1 and CDR2: SGHRS, YFSETQ. The V segment lost 0 bases and the J segment 4 bases; nucleotides outside the gene matches: 5. The CDR3 length is 15 residues. V and J are TRBV5-1 and TRBJ2-7; TRBD1 matches 9 bases. This TCR derives from a woman between 40 and 50 years old in good health and CMV-seronegative. The sample was PBMCs. CDR3 DNA sequence: TGCGCCAGCAGCTTGGATGGACAGGGGTTATACGAGCAGTACTTC. It specifies CASSLDGQGLYEQYF. The full variable domain, in which reference TRBV5-1 and TRBJ2-7 provide the parts outside the CDR3, is KAGVTQTPRYLIKTRGQQVTLSCSPISGHRSVSWYQQTPGQGLQFLFEYFSETQRNKGNFPGRFSGRQFSNSRSEMNVSTLELGDSALYLCASSLDGQGLYEQYFGPGTRLTVT.